This TCR beta chain was observed in a study of OX40 agonist ivuxolimab in advanced cancers. Data came from immunoSEQ multiplex PCR; TCRdb stores just in-frame clones and leaves some out. The sample carries tens of thousands of clones, 80% to 90% recorded once. The TCR sequence derives from an adult with an advanced solid tumor such as melanoma, head and neck, liver or kidney cancer. The starting material was CD4+ or CD8+ T cells sorted from blood, obtained in a trial of the OX40 agonist ivuxolimab.

This CDR3 is CASSLPGTRREQFF. The CDR3 DNA follows: TGTGCCAGCTCACTTCCCGGGACTAGAAGAGAGCAGTTCTTC. This chain uses TRBV18 with TRBJ2-1, with 8 bases matching TRBD2. This CDR3 contains 14 residues. Per germline, CDR1 KGHSH and CDR2 LQKENI. The V segment lost 4 bases and the J segment 10 bases; nucleotides outside the gene matches: 9.